A selection of T cell receptor beta chains follows, all from one sample in a study of blood T cells in healthy people across ages. MiXCR, run by TCRdb on the 5' RACE reads, gives a single entry per CDR3 protein. The table lists about 500,000 distinct CDR3 sequences, about 24% of them singletons, with 7.5% to 9% in the top ten. The sample was also reused in another study, on T cells of mothers and their children.

The sequenced material came from blood. The receptor set was obtained from a boy aged 5-17 years in good health. The conserved cysteine and the conserved F or W are not part of the CDR3 here.

V,CDR3
TRBV12-3/TRBV12-4,ASTLEGLNEQF
TRBV7-3,ASSTGQGTGELF
TRBV21-1,ASSPAGQGNTDTQY
TRBV4-3,ASSQSGRTSSLDTEAF
TRBV7-9,ASSLAGRGDLDYGYT
TRBV21-1,ASSPRRGGRQGPTYSNQPQH
TRBV4-3,ASSQDLNREYEQY
TRBV12-3/TRBV12-4,ASRLLDTQY
TRBV12-3/TRBV12-4,ASSVTPRTDTQY
TRBV10-3,AISESRDRGSYEQY
TRBV5-1,ASSLEGAGQTYEQY
TRBV9,TSSVAGANLLSSYNEQF
TRBV12-3/TRBV12-4,ASKQREGSHEQY
TRBV28,ASSFLGRGWNEKLF
TRBV7-2,ASSSGQAPYQTQY
TRBV28,ASSPRTGPGYEQY
TRBV28,ASSYRQGRKQY
TRBV6-5,ASTNGAEQY
TRBV9,ASSVPGLDETQY
TRBV27,ASRPMGGPSNEKLF
TRBV20-1,SAAGVGEKLF
TRBV19,ASSIAGLDLGQF
TRBV7-9,ASSQRGGLATDTQY
TRBV4-2,ASSQESIGVAGAGWDTQY
TRBV6-5,ASSSIAGDSYEQY
TRBV7-8,ASNPRGRTSGRWYNERF
TRBV20-1,SAPHPEAHYEQY
TRBV29-1,SVLSGSGETQY
TRBV29-1,SVGLKSKAGYT
TRBV27,ASSLSKGGGWYEQY